Below, 31 T cell receptor beta chains from the same sample are listed, as sequenced in a study of T cell responses to AZD1222 COVID-19 vaccine (dated by TCRdb to the early 2020s). Library generation was performed with the immunoSEQ multiplex PCR assay. The source is immuneACCESS, and TCRdb retained only in-frame sequences with V and J called. Part of the clones is not carried over; for the studies checked, unresolved V genes explain less than half of this, and the remainder is unexplained. For this sample there are roughly 160,000 clones; 85% to 95% appear just once. The ten largest account for about 0.9% of the sample. The intended sense of this specimen's time point label: baseline before first vaccination. The sequencing here drew on peripheral blood, taken on day 0 of AZD1222 vaccination. These receptor sequences come from an adult in good health.

The chain is built from TRBV3-1 (or the pseudogene TRBV3-2) and TRBJ2-3, with TRBD2 as a possible D gene (7 bases). The CDR3 is made up of 17 amino acids. The V end lost 5 bases, the J end lost 2 bases, and 20 bases lay between the germline ends. Germline values: CDR1 LGHDT, CDR2 YNNKEL (reference sequence). The CDR3 DNA is TGTGCCAGCAGCGCCTATGAGGGGGGGATACACACAGATACGCAGTATTTT. Its protein product is CASSAYEGGIHTDTQYF.

The genes are TRBV2 and TRBJ1-4; unclear D gene. Trimming took off 6 bases at V and 4 bases at J, with 12 bases between the two ends. This CDR3 has 14 amino acids. From germline, CDR1 is SNHLY and CDR2 FYNNEI. DNA for the CDR3: TGTGCCAGCAGAGGAGACGGAAATAATGAAAAACTGTTTTTT. This codes for CASRGDGNNEKLFF.

This chain links TRBV18 with TRBJ1-5; possible D gene TRBD1, 5 bases. Germline V CDR1 and CDR2: KGHSH, LQKENI. The CDR3 loop spans 15 amino acids. Trimming pared 5 bases from V and 5 bases from J, leaving 16 bases between. CDR3 DNA: TGTGCCAGCTCAGTTAATCAGGGAGGAGATCAGCCCCAGCATTTT. This encodes CASSVNQGGDQPQHF.

The J gene is TRBJ1-4, the V gene TRBV12-3 or TRBV12-4; no definite D call. The germline V and J ends were trimmed by 5 bases and 10 bases, with 11 bases remaining between them. The CDR3 extends over 12 amino acids. The CDR3 loop is CASSQLWGKLFF. As DNA, the CDR3 is TGTGCCAGCAGTCAGCTATGGGGAAAACTGTTTTTT.

This clone was detected only a few times. The chain carries TRBV27 and TRBJ2-2; the match to TRBD1 covers 11 bases. J was trimmed by 3 bases and V by 5 bases; bases with no gene match: 5. There are 16 residues in the CDR3. Germline V gene data show CDR1 as MNHEY and CDR2 as SMNVEV (reference sequence). The CDR3: CASSKDRGRDTGELFF. The DNA for the CDR3 is TGTGCCAGCAGTAAGGACAGGGGGCGCGACACCGGGGAGCTGTTTTTT.

V is TRBV2 and J is TRBJ1-5, with 7 bases fitting TRBD1. Per germline, CDR1 SNHLY and CDR2 FYNNEI. The CDR3 loop spans 13 amino acids. With V trimmed by 6 bases and J by 3 bases, 2 bases remained unmatched. DNA of the CDR3: TGTGCCAGCAGGGGACAGAACAATCAGCCCCAGCATTTT. Encoded protein: CASRGQNNQPQHF.

V and J are TRBV3-1 (or the pseudogene TRBV3-2) and TRBJ2-3, with 9 bases that match TRBD2. The germline V gene has CDR1 LGHDT and CDR2 YNNKEL (reference sequence). Trimming took 4 bases from V and 2 from J; bases not matched to a gene: 10. This CDR3 is built from 17 residues. CDR3 in DNA: TGTGCCAGCAGCCTTGGACTAGCGAGAGCCTACACAGATACGCAGTATTTT. This gives the protein CASSLGLARAYTDTQYF.

CDR3 protein: CASSRDTGYYTF. DNA of the CDR3: TGTGCCAGCAGTCGGGACACAGGCTACTACACCTTC. The J gene is TRBJ1-2, the V gene TRBV6-5, with D maybe TRBD1 (6 bases). Trimming left V 5 bases short and J 10 bases short, with 14 bases between. In germline, CDR1 is MNHEY, CDR2 SVGAGI. The CDR3 consists of 12 residues.

V gene TRBV18 combines with J gene TRBJ1-1; D remains unclear. This CDR3 comprises 13 residues. CDR1 and CDR2 from the germline V gene are KGHSH and LQKENI. The V and J ends lost 2 bases and 3 bases respectively, with 7 bases between them. CDR3 sequence (DNA): TGTGCCAGCTCACCAAATGCGGACACTGAAGCTTTCTTT. Residues: CASSPNADTEAFF. The complete variable domain, with remaining parts taken from reference TRBV18 and TRBJ1-1, reads NAGVMQNPRHLVRRRGQEARLRCSPMKGHSHVYWYRQLPEEGLKFMVYLQKENIIDESGMPKERFSAEFPKEGPSILRIQQVVRGDSAAYFCASSPNADTEAFFGQGTRLTVV.

The chain joins TRBV20-1 to TRBJ2-5; D ambiguous. There are 12 residues in the CDR3. V was cut by 3 bases and J by 0 bases, with 5 bases left in between. Germline V gives CDR1 DFQATT, CDR2 SNEGSKA (reference sequence). The CDR3 loop is CSASQYQETQYF. The DNA for the CDR3 is TGCAGTGCTAGTCAGTACCAAGAGACCCAGTACTTC.

The chain has TRBV19 and TRBJ1-1; D is perhaps TRBD1 (6 bases). Germline CDR1 and CDR2: LNHDA and SQIVND (reference sequence). The V end was cut by 6 bases, the J end by 0 bases, with 17 bases between. CDR3 length: 16 amino acids. CDR3 in amino acids: CASRPGGAPMNTEAFF. CDR3 in DNA: TGTGCCAGTAGGCCTGGGGGGGCACCAATGAACACTGAAGCTTTCTTT.

This clone occurred once. V gene TRBV5-4 combines with J gene TRBJ1-2; 11 bases are a match to TRBD1. V was pared by 2 bases and J by 5 bases, with 8 bases of the junction left unmatched. The CDR3 covers 16 residues. CDR1 and CDR2 from the germline V gene are SGHNT and YYREEE (reference sequence). CDR3 in DNA: TGTGCCAGCAGCTTAGGACAGGGGGCTCGTTATTATGGCTACACCTTC. The encoded protein is CASSLGQGARYYGYTF.

The rearrangement uses TRBV7-9 and TRBJ1-2; TRBD1 is a possible D gene (6 bases). This CDR3 region has 15 residues. Trimming took off 5 bases at V and 0 bases at J, with 13 bases between the two ends. The germline V gene has CDR1 SEHNR and CDR2 FQNEAQ (reference sequence). The CDR3 reads CASSPQGRANYGYTF. The CDR3 bases are TGTGCCAGCAGCCCACAGGGTAGGGCTAACTATGGCTACACCTTC. Full variable domain (outside the CDR3, taken from reference TRBV7-9 and TRBJ1-2): DTGVSQNPRHKITKRGQNVTFRCDPISEHNRLYWYRQTLGQGPEFLTYFQNEAQLEKSRLLSDRFSAERPKGSFSTLEIQRTEQGDSAMYLCASSPQGRANYGYTFGSGTRLTVV.

The chain has TRBV7-5 and TRBJ1-2. TRBV7-5 is labeled a pseudogene. The CDR3 length is 13 residues. The CDR3 nucleotides read TGTGCCAGAAGCTTAAGGACCAACTATGGCTACACCTTC. Residues: CARSLRTNYGYTF.

V and J are TRBV19 and TRBJ1-1, with D perhaps matching TRBD1 (5 bases). The CDR3 has 13 residues. In germline, CDR1 is LNHDA, CDR2 SQIVND (reference sequence). Trimming stripped 3 bases from V and 5 bases from J, with 10 bases between. The CDR3 here is CASSIRAWTEAFF. The CDR3 coding sequence is TGTGCCAGTAGTATCAGGGCGTGGACTGAAGCTTTCTTT. The entire variable domain, with the rest obtained from reference TRBV19 and TRBJ1-1, is as follows: DGGITQSPKYLFRKEGQNVTLSCEQNLNHDAMYWYRQDPGQGLRLIYYSQIVNDFQKGDIAEGYSVSREKKESFPLTVTSAQKNPTAFYLCASSIRAWTEAFFGQGTRLTVV.

The V call is TRBV14, the J call TRBJ1-1; 8 bases fit TRBD1. Germline CDR1 reads SGHDN; CDR2 reads FVKESK. The CDR3 is 12 amino acids. V shed 6 bases, J shed 9 bases, and the junction held 6 bases outside the gene matches. CDR3 DNA sequence: TGTGCCAGCAGTTTAACAGGGGGTAAAGCTTTCTTT. The encoded protein is CASSLTGGKAFF.

This clone was seen only once. V usage is TRBV7-9 and J usage is TRBJ2-3, with 8 bases identical to TRBD1. Germline assignment: CDR1 SEHNR and CDR2 FQNEAQ (reference sequence). The CDR3 is 16 amino acids. J was trimmed by 3 bases and V by 1 base; bases with no gene match: 6. CDR3 nucleotides: TGTGCCAGCAGCTTAGATCACAGGACAGGGACAGATACGCAGTATTTT. This sequence encodes CASSLDHRTGTDTQYF.

The chain carries TRBV19 and TRBJ2-1, with TRBD1 matching 9 bases. V lost 5 bases, J lost 4 bases, and 3 bases stayed unmatched. The CDR3 is 14 amino acids. The V gene's germline CDR1 is LNHDA and CDR2 SQIVND (reference sequence). CDR3 in amino acids: CASSPGQGYNEQFF. CDR3 nucleotides: TGTGCCAGTAGTCCGGGACAGGGTTACAATGAGCAGTTCTTC.

The chain carries TRBV5-6 and TRBJ1-2; D uncertain. Per the germline V gene, CDR1 is SGHDT and CDR2 is YYEEEE. The CDR3 covers 14 residues. V shed 6 bases and J shed 4 bases, with 16 bases lying between them. CDR3 region: CASTFGVGGYGYTF. CDR3 sequence (DNA): TGTGCCAGCACCTTTGGTGTGGGAGGCTATGGCTACACCTTC.

The rearrangement uses TRBV5-6 and TRBJ2-6; the match to TRBD1 covers 8 bases. Germline CDR1 SGHDT, CDR2 YYEEEE. The CDR3 runs 16 residues. Trimming at V came to 0 bases and at J to 1 base, leaving 0 bases not matched to a gene. The DNA for the CDR3 is TGTGCCAGCAGCTTGGGGACAGGGTCTGGGGCCAACGTCCTGACTTTC. Residues: CASSLGTGSGANVLTF.

The chain joins TRBV7-2 to TRBJ2-7; D gene ambiguous. In germline, CDR1 is SGHTA, CDR2 FQGNSA. V lost 6 bases, J lost 2 bases, and 17 bases lay in between. CDR3 length equals 15 residues. The CDR3 reads CASSYNLLGTYEQYF. CDR3 in DNA: TGTGCCAGCAGTTACAATCTTCTAGGCACCTACGAGCAGTACTTC.

The V and J genes are TRBV7-2 and TRBJ1-1; D remains unclear. The germline V gene encodes CDR1 SGHTA and CDR2 FQGNSA. The CDR3 consists of 14 residues. V lost 1 base and J 1 base, leaving 7 bases between the germline ends. This CDR3 reads CASSLGLRNTEAFF. The CDR3 bases are TGTGCCAGCAGCTTAGGTTTAAGGAACACTGAAGCTTTCTTT.

This chain links TRBV7-9 with TRBJ1-1; 9 bases are a match to TRBD1. CDR1 and CDR2 from the germline V gene are SEHNR and FQNEAQ (reference sequence). This CDR3 comprises 15 residues. J gave up 5 bases and V 2 bases, and 6 bases lay outside the gene matches. CDR3 coding DNA: TGTGCCAGCAGCTTAACAGGGGGCGCAGGAACTGAAGCTTTCTTT. The encoded protein is CASSLTGGAGTEAFF.

The J gene is TRBJ1-4, the V gene TRBV4-1, with a weak D call TRBD1 (5 bases). This CDR3 spans 15 amino acids. Trimming took 0 bases from V and 7 from J, leaving 12 bases between them. CDR1 and CDR2 from the germline V gene are MGHRA and YSYEKL. The CDR3 spells CASSQDLNRREKLFF. The CDR3 DNA is TGCGCCAGCAGCCAAGATTTAAACAGGCGTGAAAAACTGTTTTTT.

This chain uses TRBV28 with TRBJ1-2; perhaps TRBD1 as D (5 bases). Trimming took 4 bases from V and 7 from J, leaving 10 bases between them. The CDR3 has 12 residues. Germline V gives CDR1 MDHEN, CDR2 SYDVKM. The CDR3 nucleotides read TGTGCCAGCAGTTCGGGGCTAGGTGGCTACACCTTC. It codes for CASSSGLGGYTF.

The rearrangement links TRBV14 to TRBJ1-1; maybe TRBD1 (5 bases). This CDR3 is 15 amino acids long. In germline, CDR1 is SGHDN, CDR2 FVKESK. V was pared by 4 bases and J by 0 bases, with 12 bases between. The DNA for the CDR3 is TGTGCCAGCAGCCTCTGGCAAGGGGTGAACACTGAAGCTTTCTTT. Protein: CASSLWQGVNTEAFF.

This CDR3 is CASSPPVSQQRLRGAYEQYF. The CDR3 DNA reads TGTGCCAGCTCACCACCGGTTTCGCAGCAGAGGCTTCGAGGGGCCTACGAGCAGTACTTC. V gene TRBV18 combines with J gene TRBJ2-7; the D call may be TRBD1 or TRBD2 (5 bases each). Germline values: CDR1 KGHSH, CDR2 LQKENI. The CDR3 length is 20 residues. The ends were cut back, 0 bases at V and 2 bases at J, with 26 bases in the middle.

This chain connects TRBV6-5 to TRBJ2-7, with 7 bases that match TRBD1. Trimming cost V 10 bases and J 1 base; bases outside gene matches: 7. Per the germline V gene, CDR1 is MNHEY and CDR2 is SVGAGI. This CDR3 region has 13 residues. The CDR3 nucleotides read TGTGCCACCCAAAAGGGACAGTCCTACGAGCAGTACTTC. Protein product: CATQKGQSYEQYF.

The chain has TRBV6-2 or TRBV6-3 and TRBJ2-5, with 8 bases matching TRBD2. Germline loops: CDR1 MNHEY, CDR2 SVGEGT. Trimming took 4 bases from V and 7 from J; bases not matched to a gene: 11. This CDR3 contains 15 residues. In DNA form, the CDR3 reads TGTGCCAGCAGTTTCTTCGGACTAGCTCCCCGGACCCAGTACTTC. Encoded protein: CASSFFGLAPRTQYF.

The gene calls are TRBV3-1 (or the pseudogene TRBV3-2) and TRBJ2-7; a possible D gene is TRBD1 (6 bases). The V gene lost 4 bases and the J gene lost 6 bases, with 22 bases spanning the gap. Germline CDR1 reads LGHDT; CDR2 reads YNNKEL (reference sequence). CDR3 length: 16 residues. The CDR3 region has the DNA TGTGCCAGCAGCCCTTTGGTTGGTAGGCAGACAGGCGAGCAGTACTTC. This gives the protein CASSPLVGRQTGEQYF.

This chain connects TRBV5-1 to TRBJ2-5; 14 positions match TRBD2. This CDR3 has 18 residues. Trimming cost V 3 bases and J 5 bases; bases outside gene matches: 12. Germline CDR1 and CDR2: SGHRS and YFSETQ. CDR3 nucleotide sequence: TGCGCCAGCAGCTCCGGGACTAGCGGGGGAGCCTTGATCGAGACCCAGTACTTC. Encoded protein: CASSSGTSGGALIETQYF.